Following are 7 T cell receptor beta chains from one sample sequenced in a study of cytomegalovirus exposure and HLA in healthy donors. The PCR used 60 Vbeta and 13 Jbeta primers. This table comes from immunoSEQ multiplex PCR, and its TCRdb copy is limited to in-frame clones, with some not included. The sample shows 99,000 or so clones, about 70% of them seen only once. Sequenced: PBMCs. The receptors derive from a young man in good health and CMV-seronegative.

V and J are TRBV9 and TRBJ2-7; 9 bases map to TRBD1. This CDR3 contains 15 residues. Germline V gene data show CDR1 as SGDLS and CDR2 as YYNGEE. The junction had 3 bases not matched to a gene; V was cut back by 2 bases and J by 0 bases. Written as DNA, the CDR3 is TGTGCCAGCAGCGTGGGACAGGGTCACTCCTACGAGCAGTACTTC. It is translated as CASSVGQGHSYEQYF.

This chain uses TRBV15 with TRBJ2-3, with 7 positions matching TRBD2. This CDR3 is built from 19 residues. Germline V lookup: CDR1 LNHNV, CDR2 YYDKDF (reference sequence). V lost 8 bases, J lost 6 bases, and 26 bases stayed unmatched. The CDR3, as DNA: TGTGCCACCGCTGGCACGGAGGTGGGCGGGAGTCACTTCACGGATACGCAGTATTTT. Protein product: CATAGTEVGGSHFTDTQYF.

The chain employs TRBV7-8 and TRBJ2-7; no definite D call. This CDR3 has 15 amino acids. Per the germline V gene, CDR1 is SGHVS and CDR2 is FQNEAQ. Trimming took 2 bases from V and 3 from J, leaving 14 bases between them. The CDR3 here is CASSLFTEALYEQYF. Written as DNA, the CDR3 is TGTGCCAGCAGCTTATTCACCGAGGCGCTCTACGAGCAGTACTTC.

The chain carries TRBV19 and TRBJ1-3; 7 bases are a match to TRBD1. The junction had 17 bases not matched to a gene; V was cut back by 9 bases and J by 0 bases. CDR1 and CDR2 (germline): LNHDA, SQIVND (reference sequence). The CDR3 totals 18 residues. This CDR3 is CASVLTGLNPLSGNTIYF. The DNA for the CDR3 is TGTGCCAGCGTGCTGACAGGGCTAAACCCTCTCTCTGGAAACACCATATATTTT. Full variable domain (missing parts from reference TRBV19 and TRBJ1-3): DGGITQSPKYLFRKEGQNVTLSCEQNLNHDAMYWYRQDPGQGLRLIYYSQIVNDFQKGDIAEGYSVSREKKESFPLTVTSAQKNPTAFYLCASVLTGLNPLSGNTIYFGEGSWLTVV.

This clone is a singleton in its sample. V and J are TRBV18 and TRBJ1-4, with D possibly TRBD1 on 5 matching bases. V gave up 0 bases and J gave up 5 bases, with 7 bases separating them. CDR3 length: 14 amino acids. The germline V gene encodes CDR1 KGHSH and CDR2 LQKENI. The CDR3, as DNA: TGTGCCAGCTCACCACCGACAGTAAATGAAAAACTGTTTTTT. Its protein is CASSPPTVNEKLFF.

CDR3 amino acids: CASSPGTGLPGDTQYF. CDR3 coding DNA: TGTGCCAGTAGCCCCGGGACAGGACTCCCCGGGGATACGCAGTATTTT. This chain connects TRBV19 to TRBJ2-3; 8 nucleotides agree with TRBD1. The V gene's germline CDR1 is LNHDA and CDR2 SQIVND (reference sequence). The CDR3 consists of 16 residues. Trimming at V came to 6 bases and at J to 6 bases, leaving 14 bases not matched to a gene.

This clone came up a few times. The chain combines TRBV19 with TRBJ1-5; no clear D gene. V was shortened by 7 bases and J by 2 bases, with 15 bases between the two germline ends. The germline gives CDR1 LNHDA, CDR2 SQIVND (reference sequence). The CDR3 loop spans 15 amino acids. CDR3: CASTLGRVGNQPQHF. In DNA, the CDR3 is TGTGCCAGTACCCTAGGGAGGGTGGGCAATCAGCCCCAGCATTTT.